These 2 T cell receptor beta chains were all obtained from the same sample, sequenced in a study of control samples from healthy donors and cancer patients. Assay: immunoSEQ multiplex PCR; the TCRdb copy retains only in-frame clones and omits some. The repertoire includes 130,000 or so clones, roughly 92% of them detected once, and less than 7% sits in the top ten. Sequencing was performed on blood. These receptors originate from a man aged 18 to 29 in good health.

Comment on this clone: A junction end diverges from the germline sequence, so it may reflect a read error. The chain combines TRBV20-1 with TRBJ1-2; no reliable D call. This CDR3 comprises 11 residues. The germline V gene has CDR1 DFQATT and CDR2 SNEGSKA (reference sequence). This CDR3 is CSAGDPSGYTF. As DNA, the CDR3 is TGCAGTGCTGGAGACCCTAGTGGCTACACCTTC.

In DNA, the CDR3 is TGTGCCAGCAGAGGACTAGCGGTGAACACCGGGGAGCTGTTTTTT. Translation: CASRGLAVNTGELFF. This chain connects TRBV6-5 to TRBJ2-2; 10 bases line up with TRBD2. The CDR3 runs 15 residues. Germline values: CDR1 MNHEY, CDR2 SVGAGI. Trimming cost V 6 bases and J 1 base; bases outside gene matches: 2.